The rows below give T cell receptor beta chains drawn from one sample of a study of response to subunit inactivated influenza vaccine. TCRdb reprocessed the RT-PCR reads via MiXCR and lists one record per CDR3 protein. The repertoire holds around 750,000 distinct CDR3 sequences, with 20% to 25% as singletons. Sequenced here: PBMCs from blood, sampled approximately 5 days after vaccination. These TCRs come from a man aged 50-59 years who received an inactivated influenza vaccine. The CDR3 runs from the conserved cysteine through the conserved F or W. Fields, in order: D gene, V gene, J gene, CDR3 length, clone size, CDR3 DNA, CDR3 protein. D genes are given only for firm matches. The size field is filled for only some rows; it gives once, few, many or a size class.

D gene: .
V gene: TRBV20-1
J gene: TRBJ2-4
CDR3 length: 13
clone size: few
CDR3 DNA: TGCAGTGCTCGACGTGGGAGGAAGGACATTCAGTACTTC
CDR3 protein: CSARRGRKDIQYF

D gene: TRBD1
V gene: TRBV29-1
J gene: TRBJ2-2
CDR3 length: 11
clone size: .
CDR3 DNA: TGCAGCGGAGGGGGCGCCGGGGAGCTGTTTTTT
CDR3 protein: CSGGGAGELFF

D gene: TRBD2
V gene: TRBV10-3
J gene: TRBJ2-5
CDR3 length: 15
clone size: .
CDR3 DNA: TGTGCCGCACAAGCGGGGACTAGAGACCAAGAGACCCAGTACTTC
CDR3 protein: CAAQAGTRDQETQYF

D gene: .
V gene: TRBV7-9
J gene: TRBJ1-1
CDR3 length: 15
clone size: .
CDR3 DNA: TGTGCCAGCAGACAATTTACAGGGTCGAACACTGAAGCTTTCTTT
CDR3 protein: CASRQFTGSNTEAFF

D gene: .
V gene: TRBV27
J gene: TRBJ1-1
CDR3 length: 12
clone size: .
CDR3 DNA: TGTGCCAGCAGACAACCAGGGCAGGAGGCTTTCTTT
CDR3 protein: CASRQPGQEAFF

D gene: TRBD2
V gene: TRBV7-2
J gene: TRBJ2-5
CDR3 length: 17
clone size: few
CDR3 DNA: TGTGCCAGCAGCCCGGGGACTAGCGGGAGAGGAGAAGAGACCCAGTACTTC
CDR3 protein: CASSPGTSGRGEETQYF

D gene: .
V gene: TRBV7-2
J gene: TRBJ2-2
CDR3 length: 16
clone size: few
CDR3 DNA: TGTGCCAGCAGCTTAGCTGGTGGGGCGCGCACCGGGGAGCTGTTTTTT
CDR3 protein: CASSLAGGARTGELFF

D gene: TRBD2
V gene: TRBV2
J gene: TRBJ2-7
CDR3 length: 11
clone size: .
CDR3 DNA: TGTGCCAGCTGGGGGGGTTTCGAGCAGTACTTC
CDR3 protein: CASWGGFEQYF

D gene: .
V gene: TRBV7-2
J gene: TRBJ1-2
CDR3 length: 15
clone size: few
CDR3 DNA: TGTGCCAGCAGCTTAGTGGTTATGTTGTCCTATGGCTACACCTTC
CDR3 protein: CASSLVVMLSYGYTF

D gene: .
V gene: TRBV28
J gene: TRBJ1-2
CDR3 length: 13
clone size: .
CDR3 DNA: TGTGCCAGCACCCTAGACTCACGGGGTGGCTACACCTTC
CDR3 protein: CASTLDSRGGYTF

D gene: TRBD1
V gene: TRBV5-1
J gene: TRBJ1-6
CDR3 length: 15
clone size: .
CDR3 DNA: TGCGCCAATCCAATGAGGGACAGGGGTAATTCACCCCTCCACTTT
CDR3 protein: CANPMRDRGNSPLHF

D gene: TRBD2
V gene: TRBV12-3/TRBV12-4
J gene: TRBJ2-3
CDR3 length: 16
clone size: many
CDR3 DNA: TGTGCCAGCAGTTCTCTAGCGGGAGCAGGCACAGATACGCAGTATTTT
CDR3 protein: CASSSLAGAGTDTQYF

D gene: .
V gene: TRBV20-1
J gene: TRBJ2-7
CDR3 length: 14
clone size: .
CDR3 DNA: TGCAGTGCTAGAGATCGCGCCAGGTTCTACGAGCAGTACTTC
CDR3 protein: CSARDRARFYEQYF

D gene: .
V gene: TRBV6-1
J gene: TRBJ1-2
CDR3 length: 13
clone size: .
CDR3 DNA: TGTGCCAGCAGACAGGGCCTAATCTATGGCTACACCTTC
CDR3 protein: CASRQGLIYGYTF

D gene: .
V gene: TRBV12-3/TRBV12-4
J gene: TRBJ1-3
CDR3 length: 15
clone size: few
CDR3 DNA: TGTGCCAGCAGTCGCGACGGTGTCTCTGGAAACACCATATATTTT
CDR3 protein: CASSRDGVSGNTIYF

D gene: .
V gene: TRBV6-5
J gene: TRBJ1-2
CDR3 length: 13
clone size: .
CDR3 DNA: TGTGCCAGCAGTTTTGACAGCACCGGCGGCTACACCTTC
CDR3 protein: CASSFDSTGGYTF

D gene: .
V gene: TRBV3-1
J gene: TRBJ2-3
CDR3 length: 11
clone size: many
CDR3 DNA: TGTGCCAGCAGCCAAGTGGATACGCAGTATTTT
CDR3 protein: CASSQVDTQYF

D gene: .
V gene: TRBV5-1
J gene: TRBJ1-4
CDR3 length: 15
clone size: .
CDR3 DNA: TGCGCCAGCAGCCCGGACCAGACAGAGGGAAGAAAACTGTTTTTT
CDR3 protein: CASSPDQTEGRKLFF

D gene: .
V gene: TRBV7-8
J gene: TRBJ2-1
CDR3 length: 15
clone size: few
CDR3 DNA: TGTGCCAGCAGCTTAGAATGGACTCGGGACGGGGAGCAGTTCTTC
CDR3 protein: CASSLEWTRDGEQFF

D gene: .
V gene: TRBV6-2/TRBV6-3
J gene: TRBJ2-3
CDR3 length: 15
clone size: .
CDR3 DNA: TGTGCCAGCAGGAGACTCGGACTCCCAACAGATACGCAGTATTTT
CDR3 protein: CASRRLGLPTDTQYF

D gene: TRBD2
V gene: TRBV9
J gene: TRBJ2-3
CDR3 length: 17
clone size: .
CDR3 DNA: TGTGCCAGCAGCGTAGCACCCGAGCGGGGGAGCCTATTGACGCAGTATTTT
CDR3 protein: CASSVAPERGSLLTQYF

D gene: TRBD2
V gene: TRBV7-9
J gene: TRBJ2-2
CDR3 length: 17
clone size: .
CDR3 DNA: TGTGCCAGCAGACGGACTAGCGGGGGGGCTGGTGCCGGGGAGCTGTTTTTT
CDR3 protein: CASRRTSGGAGAGELFF

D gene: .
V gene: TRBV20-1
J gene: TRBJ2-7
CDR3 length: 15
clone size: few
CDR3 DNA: TGCAGTGCTAGAGATATTGGGGAGGCCCAAATGGTGCAGTACTTC
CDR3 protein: CSARDIGEAQMVQYF

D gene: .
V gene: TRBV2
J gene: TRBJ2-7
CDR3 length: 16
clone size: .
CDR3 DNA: TGTGCCAGCCAGGCTCCCGGACAGCAGACCAACTACGAGCAGTACTTC
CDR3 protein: CASQAPGQQTNYEQYF

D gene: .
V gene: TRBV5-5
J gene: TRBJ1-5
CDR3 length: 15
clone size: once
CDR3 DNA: TGTGCCAGCAGCTTGGAAGCCTCGGGCAATCAGCCCCAGCATTTT
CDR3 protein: CASSLEASGNQPQHF

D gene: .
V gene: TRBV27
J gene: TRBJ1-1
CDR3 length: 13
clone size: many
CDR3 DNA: TGTGCCAGCAGTTACCAGGGGCGCACTGAAGCTTTCTTT
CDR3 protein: CASSYQGRTEAFF

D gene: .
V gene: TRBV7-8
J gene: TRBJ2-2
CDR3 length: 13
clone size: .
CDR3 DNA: TGTGCCAGCCGGGGGACACAAACCGGGGAGCTGTTTTTT
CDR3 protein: CASRGTQTGELFF

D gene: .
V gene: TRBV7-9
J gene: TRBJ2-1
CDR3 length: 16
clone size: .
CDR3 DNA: TGTGCCAGCAGCTTAGCCCTGACAGACTCCTACAATGAGCAGTTCTTC
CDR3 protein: CASSLALTDSYNEQFF

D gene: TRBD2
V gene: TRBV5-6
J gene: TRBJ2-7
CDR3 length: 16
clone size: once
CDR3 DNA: TGTGCCAGCAGCTTGGGACTAGCGGTTAGCTCCTACGAGCAGTACTTC
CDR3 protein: CASSLGLAVSSYEQYF

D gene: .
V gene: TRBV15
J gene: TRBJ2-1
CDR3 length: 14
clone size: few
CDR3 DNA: TGTGCCACCAGCAGGCAAGCGAGAGGGAATGAGCAGTTCTTC
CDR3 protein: CATSRQARGNEQFF

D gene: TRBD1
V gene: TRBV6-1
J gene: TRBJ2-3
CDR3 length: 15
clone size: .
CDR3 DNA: TGTGCCTGCTCTACCGTGACAGGGAGAAGAGATACGCAGTATTTT
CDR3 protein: CACSTVTGRRDTQYF

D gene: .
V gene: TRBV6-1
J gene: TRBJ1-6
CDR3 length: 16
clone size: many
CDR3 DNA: TGTGCCAGCAGTCGGACAGAAACCTCCTATAATTCACCCCTCCACTTT
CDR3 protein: CASSRTETSYNSPLHF

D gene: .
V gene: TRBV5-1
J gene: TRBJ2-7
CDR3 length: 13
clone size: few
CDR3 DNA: TGCGCCAGCAGCTTGGTTCCAGGCTACGAGCAGTACTTC
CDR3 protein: CASSLVPGYEQYF

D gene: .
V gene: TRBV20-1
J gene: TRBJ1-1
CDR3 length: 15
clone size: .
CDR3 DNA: TGCAGTGCTAGACCCACTCAGGGGCTGAACACTGAAGCTTTCTTT
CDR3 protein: CSARPTQGLNTEAFF

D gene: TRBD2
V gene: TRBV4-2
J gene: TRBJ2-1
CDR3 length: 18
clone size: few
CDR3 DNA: TGTGCCAGCAGCCAAGAAGGAGGCGGGGGGGACTCCTACAATGAGCAGTTCTTC
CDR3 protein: CASSQEGGGGDSYNEQFF

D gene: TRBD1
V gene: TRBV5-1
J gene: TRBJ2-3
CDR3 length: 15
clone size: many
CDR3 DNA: TGTGCCAGCAGCTCGGGACAGGGTATCACAGATACGCAGTATTTT
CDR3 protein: CASSSGQGITDTQYF

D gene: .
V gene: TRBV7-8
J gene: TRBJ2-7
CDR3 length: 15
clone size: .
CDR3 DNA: TGTGCCAGCAGCAAGTCTGAGGCTAGCGACCACGAGCAGTACTTC
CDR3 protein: CASSKSEASDHEQYF

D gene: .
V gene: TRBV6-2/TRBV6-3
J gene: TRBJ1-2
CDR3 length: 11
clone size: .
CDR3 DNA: TGTGCCAGCAGTTACGACGTAGGCTACACCTTC
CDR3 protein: CASSYDVGYTF

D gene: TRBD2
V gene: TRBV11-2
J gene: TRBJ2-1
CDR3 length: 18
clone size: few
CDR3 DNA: TGTGCCAGCAGCTCGGGACTAGCGGGTTGGGTTCGGTGGAATGAGCAGTTCTTC
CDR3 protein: CASSSGLAGWVRWNEQFF

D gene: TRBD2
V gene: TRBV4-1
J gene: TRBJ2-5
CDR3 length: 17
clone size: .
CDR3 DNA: TGCGCCAGCAGCATTTCGGGACTAGCGGGGGTAGAAGAGACCCAGTACTTC
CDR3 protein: CASSISGLAGVEETQYF

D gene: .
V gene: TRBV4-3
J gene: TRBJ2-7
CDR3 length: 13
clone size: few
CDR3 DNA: TGCGCCAGCAGCCAAACGGGACGCAACGAGCAGTACTTC
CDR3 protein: CASSQTGRNEQYF

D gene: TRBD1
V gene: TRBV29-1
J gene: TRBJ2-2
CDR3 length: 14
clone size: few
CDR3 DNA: TGCAGCGTGGAGGCCCAGGGGGCTTCAGGGGAGCTGTTTTTT
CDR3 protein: CSVEAQGASGELFF

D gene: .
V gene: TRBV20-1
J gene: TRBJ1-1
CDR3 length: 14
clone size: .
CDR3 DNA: TGCAGTGCTAGTCTCGCGGAAGGGGGCACTGAAGCTTTCTTT
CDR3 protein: CSASLAEGGTEAFF

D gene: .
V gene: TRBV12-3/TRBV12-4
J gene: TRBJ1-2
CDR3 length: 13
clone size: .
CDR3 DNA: TGTGCCAGCAGTTTATACAACAACTATGGCTACACCTTC
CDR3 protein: CASSLYNNYGYTF

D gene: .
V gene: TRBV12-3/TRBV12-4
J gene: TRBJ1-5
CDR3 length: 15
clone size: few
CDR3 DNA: TGTGCCAGCAGTTTAAGGGCGGGGTTCAATCAGCCCCAGCATTTT
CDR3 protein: CASSLRAGFNQPQHF

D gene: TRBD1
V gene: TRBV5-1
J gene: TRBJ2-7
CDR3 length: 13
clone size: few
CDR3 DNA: TGCGCCAGCAGCCAAACGACAGGGAGCGAGCAGTACTTC
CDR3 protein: CASSQTTGSEQYF

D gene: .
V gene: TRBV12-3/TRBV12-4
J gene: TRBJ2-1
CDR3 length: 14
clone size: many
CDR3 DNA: TGTGCCAGCAGTGTCGCGGTGGACAACAATGAGCAGTTCTTC
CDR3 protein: CASSVAVDNNEQFF

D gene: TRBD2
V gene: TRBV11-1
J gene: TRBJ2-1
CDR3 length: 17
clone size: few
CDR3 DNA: TGTGCCAGCAGCCCGAGCTTGGGAGCGGGGGACTACAATGAGCAGTTCTTC
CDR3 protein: CASSPSLGAGDYNEQFF

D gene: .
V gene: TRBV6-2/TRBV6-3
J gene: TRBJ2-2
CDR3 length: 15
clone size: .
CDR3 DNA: TGTGCCAGCAGCCGAGTGGGGATCGCCGGCGGGGAGCTGTTTTTT
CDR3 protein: CASSRVGIAGGELFF